Following are 32 T cell receptor beta chains from one sample sequenced in a study of cytomegalovirus exposure and HLA in healthy donors. Vbeta (60) and Jbeta (13) primers were used in the PCR. TCRdb's table, derived via immunoSEQ multiplex PCR, lists solely in-frame clones and lacks some. Of some 100,000 clones listed, roughly 58% are singletons. What was sequenced was PBMCs. The receptor set was obtained from a woman under 40 in good health and CMV-seropositive.

The J gene is TRBJ2-7, the V gene TRBV6-1; TRBD2 agrees at 7 bases. CDR1 and CDR2 (germline): MNHNS, SASEGT. The trim removed 4 bases at V and 6 bases at J, leaving 9 bases unmatched. The CDR3 has 14 residues. CDR3 coding DNA: TGTGCCAGCAGTGTTAGCGGGCATTCTACCGAGCAGTACTTC. This encodes CASSVSGHSTEQYF.

The rearrangement links TRBV23-1 to TRBJ2-6; the D is unclear. TRBV23-1 is reported as an ORF; its role is uncertain. Trimming shortened V by 0 bases and J by 4 bases, and 13 bases separated the two germline ends. The CDR3 is made up of 17 amino acids. CDR3 in DNA: TGCGCCAGCAGTCAATCGGAGTGGAGCCGGGGGGCCAACGTCCTGACTTTC. Translated: CASSQSEWSRGANVLTF.

There are a few counts of this clone. The J gene is TRBJ2-5, the V gene TRBV14; D is undetermined. CDR1 is SGHDN, CDR2 FVKESK, per germline. This CDR3 has 14 amino acids. V lost 0 bases, J lost 7 bases, and 12 bases lay in between. DNA for the CDR3: TGTGCCAGCAGCCAAGACGAGAAGAGAAGGACCCAGTACTTC. The encoded protein is CASSQDEKRRTQYF. Filled out from reference TRBV14 and TRBJ2-5, the complete variable domain reads EAGVTQFPSHSVIEKGQTVTLRCDPISGHDNLYWYRRVMGKEIKFLLHFVKESKQDESGMPNNRFLAERTGGTYSTLKVQPAELEDSGVYFCASSQDEKRRTQYFGPGTRLLVL.

V usage is TRBV5-5 and J usage is TRBJ1-2; possibly TRBD1 for D (5 bases). The CDR3 has 14 residues. The germline gives CDR1 SGHKS, CDR2 YYEKEE (reference sequence). V was clipped by 6 bases and J by 2 bases, with 14 bases between them. This chain's CDR3 is CASTQRRGNYGYTF. The CDR3 bases are TGTGCCAGCACCCAAAGGCGGGGGAACTATGGCTACACCTTC.

The CDR3 is CASSFQGGDYEQYF. DNA of the CDR3: TGTGCCAGCAGTTTCCAGGGGGGAGACTACGAGCAGTACTTC. The V call is TRBV2, the J call TRBJ2-7, with TRBD1 as a possible D gene (7 bases). The CDR3 length is 14 residues. The V and J ends lost 5 bases and 3 bases respectively, with 14 bases between them. Per the germline V gene, CDR1 is SNHLY and CDR2 is FYNNEI.

V gene TRBV6-5 combines with J gene TRBJ2-1; 9 bases are shared with TRBD2. Germline V CDR1 and CDR2: MNHEY, SVGAGI. The CDR3 covers 15 residues. V lost 5 bases and J lost 8; bases outside the gene matches: 10. CDR3 bases: TGTGCCAGCAGTAAAGGGACTAGCCGGTGGGATGAGCAGTTCTTC. Its protein product is CASSKGTSRWDEQFF.

This clone occurred a few times. The chain combines TRBV7-3 with TRBJ2-4; TRBD1 aligns across 10 bases. There are 14 residues in the CDR3. Germline CDR1 reads SGHTA; CDR2 reads FQGTGA. The ends lost 5 bases at V and 9 bases at J; junction bases unmatched: 7. CDR3 sequence: CASSAGQGSAIQYF. In DNA form, the CDR3 reads TGTGCCAGCAGCGCGGGACAGGGGTCGGCCATTCAGTACTTC.

V gene TRBV2 combines with J gene TRBJ1-3, with 7 bases that match TRBD1. This CDR3 is built from 15 residues. CDR1 and CDR2 from the germline V gene are SNHLY and FYNNEI. Trimming took 5 bases from V and 2 from J; bases not matched to a gene: 6. CDR3 loop: CASSFSQGAGNTIYF. The CDR3 nucleotides read TGTGCCAGCAGTTTTTCGCAGGGGGCTGGAAACACCATATATTTT.

This clone occurred a few times. DNA for the CDR3: TGTGCCAGCAGTGTAGAGCATGAGCAGTTCTTC. Amino acids: CASSVEHEQFF. V and J are TRBV2 and TRBJ2-1; D gene uncertain. This CDR3 region has 11 residues. Germline CDR1 reads SNHLY; CDR2 reads FYNNEI. V lost 4 bases to trimming and J lost 8 bases, with 6 bases between them.

This clone has more than one count but fewer than ten. This rearrangement joins TRBV6-5 to TRBJ2-7; weak D call: TRBD2 (6 bases). The CDR3 is made up of 12 amino acids. Trimming removed 10 bases from V and 5 bases from J, with 15 bases in between. Germline CDR1 is MNHEY and CDR2 is SVGAGI. The CDR3 region is CATEGPRNEQYF. The DNA of the CDR3 is TGTGCCACGGAGGGCCCTCGTAACGAGCAGTACTTC.

The rearrangement uses TRBV7-3 and TRBJ1-1, with no clear D. CDR1 is SGHTA, CDR2 FQGTGA, per germline. The CDR3 has 13 amino acids. Trimming took off 0 bases at V and 3 bases at J, with 5 bases between the two ends. The CDR3 region has the DNA TGTGCCAGCAGCTTAACTCCGGACACTGAAGCTTTCTTT. This encodes CASSLTPDTEAFF.

This clone was counted only a few times. The J gene is TRBJ1-1, the V gene TRBV5-1; D ambiguous. The V end lost 7 bases, the J end lost 1 base, and 14 bases lay between the germline ends. Germline CDR1 and CDR2: SGHRS and YFSETQ. The CDR3 sequence is 14 residues long. Written as DNA, the CDR3 is TGCGCCAGCGAACCGGGATCCCAGAACACTGAAGCTTTCTTT. It specifies CASEPGSQNTEAFF.

The rearrangement uses TRBV18 and TRBJ2-7; D might be TRBD2 (5 bases). Trimming took 3 bases from V and 5 from J, leaving 8 bases between them. Per the germline V gene, CDR1 is KGHSH and CDR2 is LQKENI. The CDR3 is 12 residues long. The DNA for the CDR3 is TGTGCCAGCTCACCCTCGCGGGACGAGCAGTACTTC. This codes for CASSPSRDEQYF.

The rearrangement links TRBV7-6 to TRBJ2-5, with 11 bases fitting TRBD2. Per the germline V gene, CDR1 is SGHVS and CDR2 is FNYEAQ. CDR3 length: 16 amino acids. V trimming: 6 bases; J trimming: 1 base; junction bases outside the gene matches: 7. The chain's CDR3 is CASRRGLAELQETQYF. DNA for the CDR3: TGTGCCAGCAGGAGGGGACTAGCGGAGCTCCAAGAGACCCAGTACTTC.

This chain joins TRBV4-2 and TRBJ2-2, with 7 positions matching TRBD2. CDR3 size: 16 residues. CDR1 is LGHNA and CDR2 is YNFKEQ in the germline V gene. V shed 1 base, J shed 2 bases, and the junction held 4 bases outside the gene matches. DNA for the CDR3: TGTGCCAGCAGCCAAGTGACGGGGGGAAACACCGGGGAGCTGTTTTTT. Translation gives CASSQVTGGNTGELFF.

This chain uses TRBV7-9 with TRBJ1-6; the match to TRBD1 covers 7 bases. Germline CDR1 SEHNR, CDR2 FQNEAQ (reference sequence). V dropped 4 bases and J dropped 6; count of bases not matched to a gene: 6. CDR3 size: 15 residues. The CDR3 nucleotides are TGTGCCAGCAGCTCCCTGGGACAGAGTAATTCACCCCTCCACTTT. Amino acids: CASSSLGQSNSPLHF.

The genes are TRBV11-2 and TRBJ2-3, with TRBD2 matching over 13 bases. The CDR3 spans 16 residues. Per germline, CDR1 SGHAT and CDR2 FQNNGV. V lost 5 bases, J lost 3 bases, and 5 bases stayed unmatched. CDR3 in amino acids: CASSPRTSGGTDTQYF. The CDR3 DNA is TGTGCCAGCAGCCCCCGGACTAGCGGGGGTACAGATACGCAGTATTTT. Together with reference TRBV11-2 and TRBJ2-3, the CDR3 gives the full variable domain: EAGVAQSPRYKIIEKRQSVAFWCNPISGHATLYWYQQILGQGPKLLIQFQNNGVVDDSQLPKDRFSAERLKGVDSTLKIQPAKLEDSAVYLCASSPRTSGGTDTQYFGPGTRLTVL.

CDR3 sequence reads: CASSGTGGSQPQHF. CDR3 DNA sequence: TGTGCCAGTAGTGGAACGGGGGGTTCCCAGCCCCAGCATTTT. V usage is TRBV19 and J usage is TRBJ1-5, with D possibly TRBD1 on 5 matching bases. V lost 5 bases to trimming and J lost 7 bases, with 15 bases between them. The V gene's germline CDR1 is LNHDA and CDR2 SQIVND (reference sequence). This CDR3 is 14 amino acids long.

The chain links TRBV13 to TRBJ2-3; the D is unclear. The CDR3 extends over 15 amino acids. Germline loops: CDR1 PRHDT, CDR2 FYEKMQ (reference sequence). Trimming shortened V by 3 bases and J by 1 base, and 11 bases separated the two germline ends. The CDR3 sequence: CASSFMLRGTDTQYF. As DNA, the CDR3 is TGTGCCAGCAGCTTCATGCTTCGCGGCACAGATACGCAGTATTTT. Full variable domain (outside the CDR3, taken from reference TRBV13 and TRBJ2-3): AAGVIQSPRHLIKEKRETATLKCYPIPRHDTVYWYQQGPGQDPQFLISFYEKMQSDKGSIPDRFSAQQFSDYHSELNMSSLELGDSALYFCASSFMLRGTDTQYFGPGTRLTVL.

A word on this clone: The germline gene is not matched at one end of the junction; a read error may be the cause. The chain recombines TRBV7-9 with TRBJ1-1; no reliable D call. The CDR3 spans 12 residues. The germline V gene has CDR1 SEHNR and CDR2 FQNEAQ (reference sequence). The CDR3: CSSSRGTGMAFF. CDR3 DNA sequence: TGTTCCAGCAGCCGAGGAACGGGAATGGCTTTCTTT.

This chain joins TRBV5-1 and TRBJ2-2; 9 bases agree with TRBD2. The V gene end was trimmed by 3 bases and the J gene end by 3 bases; junction bases not matched to a gene: 6. This CDR3 has 16 residues. Germline V gene lookup returns CDR1 SGHRS and CDR2 YFSETQ. CDR3 amino acids: CASSSAGGTDTGELFF. For the CDR3, the DNA is TGCGCCAGCAGCTCGGCGGGGGGGACAGACACCGGGGAGCTGTTTTTT.

The chain carries TRBV13 and TRBJ2-5, with 8 nucleotides matching TRBD1. From germline, CDR1 is PRHDT and CDR2 FYEKMQ (reference sequence). Trimming took 0 bases from V and 6 from J; bases not matched to a gene: 6. The length of the CDR3 is 15 residues. The CDR3 is CASSLGDRDAKTQYF. For the CDR3, the DNA is TGTGCCAGCAGCTTAGGGGACAGGGATGCGAAGACCCAGTACTTC.

This clone was seen only a few times. The gene calls are TRBV21-1 and TRBJ2-7; the listed D gene, TRBD2, was not tested against the DNA. TRBV21-1 is classified as a pseudogene. The CDR3 covers 13 residues. CDR3 loop: CASSISGTYEQYF. The CDR3 DNA reads as TGTGCCAGCAGCATTAGCGGAACCTACGAGCAGTACTTC.

Of note for this clone: At one of its ends the junction is not consistent with the germline gene, which may arise from a read error. The CDR3 region has the DNA TGTGCCAGCAGCTTGGCACAGGGGGCCGGTGGCTACCCCTTC. This encodes CASSLAQGAGGYPF. The chain has TRBV5-6 and TRBJ1-2; TRBD1 matches at 9 bases. The CDR3 loop spans 14 amino acids. CDR1 is SGHDT, CDR2 YYEEEE, per germline.

This clone was observed a few times. This chain uses TRBV14 with TRBJ1-6, with D unresolved. This CDR3 region has 13 residues. V was clipped by 6 bases and J by 7 bases, with 10 bases between them. The germline V gene encodes CDR1 SGHDN and CDR2 FVKESK. The chain's CDR3 is CASREAPNSPLHF. The CDR3 nucleotides are TGTGCCAGCAGAGAGGCCCCCAATTCACCCCTCCACTTT.

This chain links TRBV7-2 with TRBJ2-5; tentatively, D is TRBD2 (7 bases). From germline, CDR1 is SGHTA and CDR2 FQGNSA. V gave up 4 bases and J gave up 1 base, with 10 bases separating them. This CDR3 comprises 14 residues. The CDR3 region has the DNA TGTGCCAGCAGCTGGGGGGGGGCCCAAGAGACCCAGTACTTC. Its protein is CASSWGGAQETQYF.

The rearrangement uses TRBV21-1 and TRBJ1-2. TRBV21-1 is described as a pseudogene. The CDR3 extends over 18 amino acids. The CDR3 region has the DNA TGTGCCAGCAGCAAAAAAAGCGGAGGTGGAGCGGGGGACTATGGCTACACCTTC. Translating gives CASSKKSGGGAGDYGYTF.

This rearrangement joins TRBV2 to TRBJ2-5, with 8 bases identical to TRBD1. Near its end, the DNA agrees better with TRBJ2-7, so the J call may be wrong. The CDR3 loop spans 14 amino acids. Germline lookup yields CDR1 SNHLY and CDR2 FYNNEI. CDR3 sequence reads: CASSVAGGRGEQYF. The CDR3, as DNA: TGTGCCAGCAGTGTGGCAGGGGGCAGGGGCGAGCAGTACTTC.

The rearrangement joins TRBV11-3 to TRBJ2-5; 12 nucleotides agree with TRBD1. Near its end, the DNA agrees better with TRBJ2-7, so the J call may be wrong. Germline V lookup: CDR1 SGHNT, CDR2 YENEEA. The CDR3 loop spans 16 amino acids. The CDR3 nucleotides are TGTGCCAGCAGCTTGCGTCCGGGACAGGGGGCTGGCGAGCAGTACTTC. This translates into CASSLRPGQGAGEQYF.

This clone was detected only a few times. DNA for the CDR3: TGTGCCAGCAGCGAGATCGGACGGACACTTAAAAACATTCAGTACTTC. This gives the protein CASSEIGRTLKNIQYF. This sequence joins TRBV11-3 and TRBJ2-4; D is perhaps TRBD1 (5 bases). The CDR3 totals 16 residues. Germline V gene data show CDR1 as SGHNT and CDR2 as YENEEA. Trimming pared 5 bases from V and 4 bases from J, leaving 18 bases between.

This chain uses TRBV19 with TRBJ2-2; D remains unclear. CDR1 is LNHDA, CDR2 SQIVND, per germline (reference sequence). The CDR3 has 15 residues. The ends were cut back, 3 bases at V and 6 bases at J, with 14 bases in the middle. The CDR3 DNA follows: TGTGCCAGTAGTATGAACACCCTAGGTTCCGGGGAGCTGTTTTTT. As protein: CASSMNTLGSGELFF.

V and J are TRBV5-1 and TRBJ2-3; a weak D match, TRBD2 (5 bases). CDR1 is SGHRS and CDR2 is YFSETQ in the germline V gene. Trimming pared 6 bases from V and 4 bases from J, leaving 12 bases between. The CDR3 is 13 amino acids. In nucleotides, the CDR3 is TGCGCCAGCACCCTAACTAGTTCAGATACGCAGTATTTT. Residues: CASTLTSSDTQYF.